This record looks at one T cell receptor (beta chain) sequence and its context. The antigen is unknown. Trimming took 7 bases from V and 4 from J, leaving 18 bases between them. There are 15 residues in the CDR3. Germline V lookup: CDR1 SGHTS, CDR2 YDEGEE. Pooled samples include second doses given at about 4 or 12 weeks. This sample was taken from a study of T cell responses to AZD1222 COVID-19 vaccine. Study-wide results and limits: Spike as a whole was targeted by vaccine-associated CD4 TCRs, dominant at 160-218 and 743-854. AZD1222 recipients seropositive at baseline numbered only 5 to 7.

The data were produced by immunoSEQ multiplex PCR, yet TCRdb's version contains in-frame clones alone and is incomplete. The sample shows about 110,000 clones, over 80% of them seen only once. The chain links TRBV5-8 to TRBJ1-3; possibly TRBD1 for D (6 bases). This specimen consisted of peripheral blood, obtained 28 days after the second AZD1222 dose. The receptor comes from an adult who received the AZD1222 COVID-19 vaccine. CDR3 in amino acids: CASQGYRVQGNTIYF. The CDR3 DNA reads TGTGCCAGCCAAGGTTACAGGGTACAGGGAAACACCATATATTTT.